The next 11 T cell receptor beta chains were all read from a single sample in a study of tumor-infiltrating lymphocytes in localized non-small cell lung cancer. Repertoires were generated with immunoSEQ multiplex PCR, while TCRdb's copy carries only in-frame clones and drops some. Of around 25,000 clones listed, around 78% are singletons. The specimen was lung tumor tissue. These receptors were taken from a human donor with non-small cell lung cancer.

CDR3 nucleotide sequence: TGTGCCACCCGTACCGGGACAGAGACCTACGAGCAGTACTTC. This sequence encodes CATRTGTETYEQYF. This chain connects TRBV18 to TRBJ2-7; 7 nucleotides agree with TRBD1. Trimming cost V 10 bases and J 2 bases; bases outside gene matches: 11. CDR3 length: 14 residues. Germline CDR1 reads KGHSH; CDR2 reads LQKENI.

The chain uses TRBV2 and TRBJ2-3, with TRBD2 matching 10 bases. Germline V CDR1 and CDR2: SNHLY, FYNNEI. V lost 6 bases and J lost 3; bases outside the gene matches: 9. The CDR3 totals 16 residues. In DNA, the CDR3 is TGTGCCAGCAGGGGATTTAGCGGGGGGTTAACAGATACGCAGTATTTT. Encoded protein: CASRGFSGGLTDTQYF.

The table lists this clone with a count of one. This rearrangement joins TRBV30 to TRBJ1-4; TRBD1 might be the D (5 bases). V gave up 2 bases and J gave up 11 bases, with 15 bases separating them. The length of the CDR3 is 13 residues. From germline, CDR1 is GTSNPN and CDR2 SVGIG (reference sequence). The CDR3 nucleotides read TGTGCCTGGAGTAAAGGGGTTAATGGGAAACTGTTTTTT. Encoded protein: CAWSKGVNGKLFF.

J is TRBJ1-5 and V is TRBV6-1, with D possibly TRBD1 on 5 matching bases. The V gene lost 4 bases and the J gene lost 7 bases, with 17 bases spanning the gap. The CDR3 has 15 amino acids. Germline V CDR1 and CDR2: MNHNS, SASEGT. The CDR3 reads CASSGAGTGGQPQHF. CDR3 nucleotides: TGTGCCAGCAGTGGGGCCGGGACCGGCGGGCAGCCCCAGCATTTT.

In its sample, this clone is medium-sized. The chain couples TRBV4-3 to TRBJ1-6; D is unresolved. The CDR3 has 14 residues. CDR1 is LGHNA, CDR2 YSLEER, per germline. The V gene lost 0 bases and the J gene lost 8 bases, with 8 bases spanning the gap. As DNA, the CDR3 is TGCGCCAGCAGCCAAGATGGGAGGGATTCACCCCTCCACTTT. This encodes CASSQDGRDSPLHF.

This clone rates as medium-sized. This sample also contains other DNA sequences that code for the same CDR3. This rearrangement joins TRBV18 to TRBJ2-7, with 8 nucleotides matching TRBD2. The CDR3 loop spans 12 amino acids. Germline V gene lookup returns CDR1 KGHSH and CDR2 LQKENI. Trimming took 3 bases from V and 5 from J; bases not matched to a gene: 0. Here the CDR3 DNA reads TGTGCCAGCTCACCCGGGGGGGACGAGCAGTACTTC. Translating gives CASSPGGDEQYF.

This clone came up a few times. CDR3 nucleotide sequence: TGTGCCAGCAGCCAGGAGGGGTTATATGGCTACACCTTC. Translating it yields CASSQEGLYGYTF. The chain combines TRBV7-2 with TRBJ1-2; D may be TRBD1 (5 bases). The germline CDR1 and CDR2 sequences are SGHTA and FQGNSA. The V end was cut by 5 bases, the J end by 5 bases, with 12 bases between. CDR3 length equals 13 residues.

The J gene is TRBJ1-1, the V gene TRBV2, with TRBD1 matching over 12 bases. The V gene's germline CDR1 is SNHLY and CDR2 FYNNEI. V lost 6 bases to trimming and J lost 11 bases; unmatched junction nucleotides: 16. This CDR3 is 16 amino acids long. DNA for the CDR3: TGTGCCAGCAGGCACGGGGACAGGGGGCGCTGGGACCAGGCTTTCTTT. It codes for CASRHGDRGRWDQAFF.

The chain has TRBV5-6 and TRBJ1-1; D is ambiguous. Germline CDR1 and CDR2: SGHDT and YYEEEE. CDR3 length equals 14 residues. Trimming removed 0 bases at V and 1 base at J, with 7 bases between. CDR3 amino acids: CASSLVLGNTEAFF. The CDR3 region has the DNA TGTGCCAGCAGCTTGGTACTAGGGAACACTGAAGCTTTCTTT.

The rearrangement uses TRBV7-9 and TRBJ2-3, with TRBD2 matching over 7 bases. The V segment lost 5 bases and the J segment 0 bases; nucleotides outside the gene matches: 2. This CDR3 region has 14 residues. Germline V lookup: CDR1 SEHNR, CDR2 FQNEAQ (reference sequence). The CDR3 DNA reads as TGTGCCAGCAGCCCCGGGGGGAGCACAGATACGCAGTATTTT. This gives the protein CASSPGGSTDTQYF.

This chain joins TRBV30 and TRBJ2-1; D ambiguous. Germline values: CDR1 GTSNPN, CDR2 SVGIG (reference sequence). Trimming stripped 2 bases from V and 8 bases from J, with 13 bases between. CDR3 length: 13 amino acids. CDR3 residues: CAWSLTKLHEQFF. CDR3 sequence (DNA): TGTGCCTGGAGTCTGACGAAGCTCCATGAGCAGTTCTTC.